The present entry profiles one T cell receptor beta chain with its context. The junction had 7 bases not matched to a gene; V was cut back by 5 bases and J by 3 bases. CDR3 length equals 14 residues. Germline assignment: CDR1 MNHEY and CDR2 SVGEGT. The data were produced by immunoSEQ multiplex PCR, yet TCRdb's version contains in-frame clones alone and is incomplete. The sample contains under 120,000 clones, around 66% of which appear only once. This sample was taken from a study of blood T cell repertoires in COVID-19. V and J are TRBV6-2 or TRBV6-3 and TRBJ2-7; 7 nucleotides match TRBD1. The specimen sequenced was peripheral blood. This receptor was identified in a man older than 75 with acute or convalescent COVID-19. The CDR3 DNA reads as TGTGCCAGCAGTAAAGAGGGGGCTGGCTACGAGCAGTACTTC. Its protein is CASSKEGAGYEQYF.